This T cell receptor beta chain emerged from a study of molecular identifiers for immune sequencing clone quantification. The V end lost 4 bases, the J end lost 4 bases, and 8 bases lay between the germline ends. Germline loops: CDR1 SGHRS, CDR2 YFSETQ. This CDR3 region has 12 residues. Isolation of naive CD8 T cells was achieved by sorting on a CD8+CD4-CCR7+CD45RA+ phenotype. Notes on this clonotype: This sequence may be a read error, since a much larger clone differs from it by one base.

One entry per CDR3 protein, called by TCRdb with MiXCR from the PCR reads. The sample comprises 300,000 to 400,000 distinct CDR3 sequences, 24% of which are singletons, and about 0.73% rests with the top ten. The chain employs TRBV5-1 and TRBJ1-2; D ambiguous. The sequenced material came from naive CD8+ T cells from blood, with Jurkat cell RNA spiked in. Subset given: FACS-sorted CD8+CD4-CCR7+CD45RA+ naive T cells. This receptor was identified in a human donor in good health. Some libraries in this study had Jurkat cell RNA spiked in. Here the CDR3 reads CASSPQSYGYTF. CDR3 nucleotide sequence: TGCGCCAGCAGCCCCCAGTCCTATGGCTACACCTTC.